This TCR beta chain was documented in a study of shared clonotypes between healthy human individuals. Study at large: Serving as donors were a couple of women and a few men, whose ages spanned 18 to 49. CD8 memory received one plate per donor, CD8 naive two, CD4 memory three and CD4 naive three.

The V gene's germline CDR1 is KGHSH and CDR2 LQKENI. The CDR3 contains 14 residues. The V and J ends lost 5 bases and 2 bases respectively, with 10 bases between them. Study-level results: A few donors shared 5% to 5.5% of their naive CD4 clonotypes.

Turning to this clone: Its matching antigen is unknown. This same CDR3 is encoded by further DNA sequences in the sample.

Each donor was a Caucasian adult residing in Nashville, Tennessee. TCRdb keeps only in-frame clones here, not all; method: immunoSEQ multiplex PCR. The repertoire holds 2 million to 2.5 million clones, with almost 96% as singletons. The receptor comes from a man younger than 35 in good health. The genes are TRBV18 and TRBJ1-5; D is undetermined. Sequencing input: naive CD4+ T cells sorted from blood. Subset in this sample: CD45RA+ positively selected. The CDR3 DNA follows: TGTGCCAGCTCATCCTCCGGGGGCAATCAGCCCCAGCATTTT. Its translation: CASSSSGGNQPQHF. Full variable domain (rest looked up from reference TRBV18 and TRBJ1-5): NAGVMQNPRHLVRRRGQEARLRCSPMKGHSHVYWYRQLPEEGLKFMVYLQKENIIDESGMPKERFSAEFPKEGPSILRIQQVVRGDSAAYFCASSSSGGNQPQHFGDGTRLSIL.